Sequencing of this T cell receptor (beta chain) was carried out in a study of technical replicates of blood from a few donors. V was shortened by 10 bases and J by 0 bases, with 13 bases between the two germline ends. This CDR3 spans 14 amino acids. Germline V CDR1 and CDR2: WNHNN, SYGVQD (reference sequence). This table comes from immunoSEQ multiplex PCR, and its TCRdb copy is limited to in-frame clones, with some not included. The sample has approximately 82,000 clones; around 90% are singletons. The chain carries TRBV10-1 and TRBJ2-1; TRBD2 is a possible D gene (6 bases). Sequencing used T cells isolated from PBMCs. This TCR was sampled from a human donor in good health. Some clones in this sample may be carry-over from other donors' samples. CDR3 in DNA: TGCGCCAACCGTAGCGGATACTCCTACAATGAGCAGTTCTTC. Amino acid sequence: CANRSGYSYNEQFF.